This paragraph reports one TCR beta chain. With 1 base removed from V and 6 bases from J, the gap between germline ends came to 9 bases. This CDR3 comprises 13 residues. CDR1 and CDR2 (germline): SGHDN, FVKESK. This entry belongs to a study of blood T cell repertoires in COVID-19. Clones were sequenced by immunoSEQ multiplex PCR, and TCRdb holds only the in-frame ones, with some missing. The profile shows roughly 220,000 clones, over 60% of them singletons. The material sequenced was peripheral blood. This receptor was taken from a woman aged 65 to 85 with acute or convalescent COVID-19. J is TRBJ2-5 and V is TRBV14, with a weak D call TRBD2 (6 bases). The CDR3 sequence is CASSQAGTQTQYF. The CDR3 DNA reads TGTGCCAGCAGCCAAGCTGGGACTCAGACCCAGTACTTC.